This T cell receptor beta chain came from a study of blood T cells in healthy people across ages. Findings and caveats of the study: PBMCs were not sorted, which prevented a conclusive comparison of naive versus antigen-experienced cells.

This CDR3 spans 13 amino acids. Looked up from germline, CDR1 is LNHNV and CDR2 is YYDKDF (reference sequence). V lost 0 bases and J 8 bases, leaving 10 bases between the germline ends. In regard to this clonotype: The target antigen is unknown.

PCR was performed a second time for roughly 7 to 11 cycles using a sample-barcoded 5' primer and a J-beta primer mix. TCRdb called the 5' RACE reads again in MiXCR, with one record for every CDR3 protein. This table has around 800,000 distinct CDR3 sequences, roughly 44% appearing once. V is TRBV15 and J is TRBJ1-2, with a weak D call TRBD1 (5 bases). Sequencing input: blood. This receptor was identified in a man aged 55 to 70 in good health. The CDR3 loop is CATSRELGQGYTF. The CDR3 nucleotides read TGTGCCACCAGCAGAGAGCTGGGGCAAGGCTACACCTTC.